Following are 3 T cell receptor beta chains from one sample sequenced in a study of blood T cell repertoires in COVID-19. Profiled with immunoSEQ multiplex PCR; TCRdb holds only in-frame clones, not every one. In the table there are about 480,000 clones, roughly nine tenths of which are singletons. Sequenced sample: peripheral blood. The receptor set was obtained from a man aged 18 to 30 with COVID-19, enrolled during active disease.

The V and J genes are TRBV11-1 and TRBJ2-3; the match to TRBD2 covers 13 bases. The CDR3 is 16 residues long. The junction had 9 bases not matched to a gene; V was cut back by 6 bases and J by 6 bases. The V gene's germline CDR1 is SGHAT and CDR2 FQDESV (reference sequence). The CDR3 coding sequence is TGTGCCAGCAGAAGACTAGCGGGGGGCTTGGGGGATACGCAGTATTTT. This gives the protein CASRRLAGGLGDTQYF. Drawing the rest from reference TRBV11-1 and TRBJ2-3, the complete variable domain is EAEVAQSPRYKITEKSQAVAFWCDPISGHATLYWYRQILGQGPELLVQFQDESVVDDSQLPKDRFSAERLKGVDSTLKIQPAELGDSAMYLCASRRLAGGLGDTQYFGPGTRLTVL.

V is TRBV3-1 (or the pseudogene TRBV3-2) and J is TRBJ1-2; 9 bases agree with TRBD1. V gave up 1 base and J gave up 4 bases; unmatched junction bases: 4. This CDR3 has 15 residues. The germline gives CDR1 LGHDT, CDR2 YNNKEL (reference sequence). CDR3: CASSQGDRVFYGYTF. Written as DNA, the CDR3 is TGTGCCAGCAGCCAAGGGGACAGGGTTTTCTATGGCTACACCTTC.

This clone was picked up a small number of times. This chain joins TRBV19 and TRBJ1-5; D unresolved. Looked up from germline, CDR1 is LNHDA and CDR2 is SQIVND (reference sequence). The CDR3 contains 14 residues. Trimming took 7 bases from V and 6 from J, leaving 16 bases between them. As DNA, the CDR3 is TGTGCCAGTACCTCTCCGTGGTCCGGTCAGCCCCAGCATTTT. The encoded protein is CASTSPWSGQPQHF.